This T cell receptor (beta chain) is drawn from a study of shared clonotypes between healthy human individuals. This CDR3 contains 17 residues. V was clipped by 4 bases and J by 2 bases, with 19 bases between them. Germline V gives CDR1 SGHNT, CDR2 YYREEE (reference sequence). At the deep level, the assay was run. Method: immunoSEQ multiplex PCR; TCRdb's copy keeps in-frame clones and lacks some. This sample yields 300,000 to 350,000 clones, of which 70% to 75% are seen a single time; about 9.4% belongs to the top ten. Sequenced input: memory CD4+ T cells sorted from blood. Subset denoted: CD45RA-negative fraction. The chain carries TRBV5-4 and TRBJ1-3, with D possibly matching TRBD1 (6 bases). The TCR sequence derives from a young man in good health. The CDR3 bases are TGTGCCAGCAGCCGGGATGGGGGGGGCCTAGCTGGAAACACCATATATTTT. Its translation is CASSRDGGGLAGNTIYF.